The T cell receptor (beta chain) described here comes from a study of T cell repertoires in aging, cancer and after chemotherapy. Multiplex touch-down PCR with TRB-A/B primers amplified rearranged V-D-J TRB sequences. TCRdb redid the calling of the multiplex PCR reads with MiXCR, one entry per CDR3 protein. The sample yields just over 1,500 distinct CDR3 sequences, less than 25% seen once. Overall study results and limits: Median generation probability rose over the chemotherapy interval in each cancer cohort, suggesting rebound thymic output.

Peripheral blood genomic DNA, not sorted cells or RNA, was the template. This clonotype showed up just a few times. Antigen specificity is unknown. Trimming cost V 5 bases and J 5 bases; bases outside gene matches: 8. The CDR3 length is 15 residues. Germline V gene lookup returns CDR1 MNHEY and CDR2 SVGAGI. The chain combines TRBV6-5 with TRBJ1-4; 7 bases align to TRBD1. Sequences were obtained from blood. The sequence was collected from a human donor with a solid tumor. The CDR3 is CASSIRTGPNEKLFF. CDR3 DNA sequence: TGTGCCAGCAGTATTCGGACAGGCCCAAATGAAAAACTGTTTTTT.